The rows below give T cell receptor beta chains drawn from one sample of a study of blood T cell repertoires in COVID-19. Generated by immunoSEQ multiplex PCR, the TCRdb table keeps only in-frame clones and is missing some. Here the sample spans roughly 70,000 clones, 75% to 90% being singletons. The sequenced sample consisted of peripheral blood. Receptors were obtained from a man older than 75 with COVID-19, enrolled during active disease. Both conserved end residues are part of each CDR3. A D gene is named only where the DNA matches it firmly. Clone size is shown for a subset of rows, as once, few, many or a class of expanded clone.

NA | TRBJ2-2 | TRBV5-1 | NA | TGCGCCAGCAGAAACAGGGTGGACACCGGGGAGCTGTTTTTT | CASRNRVDTGELFF
NA | TRBJ1-6 | TRBV13 | NA | TGTGCCAGCAGGATGGACACAATAAATTCACCCCTCCACTTT | CASRMDTINSPLHF
TRBD1 | TRBJ1-6 | TRBV15 | NA | TGTGCCACCAGCAGAGATGTCGGGACAGGTCGACCCCTCCACTTT | CATSRDVGTGRPLHF
TRBD2 | TRBJ2-1 | TRBV20-1 | NA | TGCAGTGCCACTAGCGGCAATGAGCAGTTCTTC | CSATSGNEQFF
NA | TRBJ2-7 | TRBV11-2 | NA | TGTGCCAGCAGCACGGAGAGGCCCTACGAGCAGTACTTC | CASSTERPYEQYF
TRBD1 | TRBJ1-4 | TRBV29-1 | NA | TGCAGCGTTACTACAGGGGGCGGAAAACTGTTTTTT | CSVTTGGGKLFF
NA | TRBJ1-4 | TRBV2 | few | TGTGCCAGCAGCGCCCTACGGCCCCTTGTCCAGGGGCTGTTTTTT | CASSALRPLVQGLFF
TRBD1 | TRBJ2-7 | TRBV9 | NA | TGTGCCAGCAGCGTAGGGGACAGAAACTACGAGCAGTACTTC | CASSVGDRNYEQYF
NA | TRBJ2-7 | TRBV10-3 | NA | TGTGCCATCAGTGAGTCGAAGACAGGTCGGGAAGACGAGCAGTACTTC | CAISESKTGREDEQYF
TRBD1 | TRBJ2-5 | TRBV20-1 | NA | TGCAGCGGACAGGGCCAAGAGACCCAGTACTTC | CSGQGQETQYF
NA | TRBJ2-3 | TRBV18 | NA | TGTGCCAGCTCAACCGGGGACACACACTATTTT | CASSTGDTHYF
NA | TRBJ1-2 | TRBV7-3 | once | TGTGCCAGCAGCTTAAACCAGGGAGGCTATGGCTACACCTTC | CASSLNQGGYGYTF
NA | TRBJ1-1 | TRBV9 | NA | TGTGCCAGCAGCGTAGCACAAGACACTGAAGCTTTCTTT | CASSVAQDTEAFF
TRBD1 | TRBJ1-1 | TRBV18 | NA | TGTGCCAGCTCACTCCCCGGGACAGTCCTGAACACTGAAGCTTTCTTT | CASSLPGTVLNTEAFF
TRBD1 | TRBJ1-5 | TRBV18 | NA | TGTGCCAGCTCACCGACAGGGGATGATAGCAATCAGCCCCAGCATTTT | CASSPTGDDSNQPQHF
TRBD1 | TRBJ1-1 | TRBV7-2 | NA | TGTGCCAGCAGCTTAGGGGGTCCGGGACAGGGAGGAGCTTTCTTT | CASSLGGPGQGGAFF
TRBD1 | TRBJ1-6 | TRBV5-4 | NA | TGTGCCAGCAGCGGTCGGGACAGGGATATCTATAATTCACCCCTCCACTTT | CASSGRDRDIYNSPLHF
TRBD1 | TRBJ1-4 | TRBV10-3 | NA | TGTGCCATCAGTGAAGGGACAGGTCCTGAAAAACTGTTTTTT | CAISEGTGPEKLFF
NA | TRBJ2-3 | TRBV20-1 | NA | TGCTCTATGCGTCCCACAGATACGCAGTATTTT | CSMRPTDTQYF
TRBD1 | TRBJ1-2 | TRBV3-1/TRBV3-2 | NA | TGTGCCAGCAGCCAAGATAACACAGGGGTGTCCTACACCTTC | CASSQDNTGVSYTF
NA | TRBJ1-5 | TRBV28 | NA | TGTGCCAGCGGACAGCGATATCAGCCCCAGCATTTT | CASGQRYQPQHF
NA | TRBJ1-4 | TRBV6-5 | NA | TGTGCCAGCAGTAGAACAGGGACGGGTGAAAAACTGTTTTTT | CASSRTGTGEKLFF
TRBD1 | TRBJ2-2 | TRBV19 | NA | TGTGCCAGTACCCAAGACAGGGGACCCACCGGGGAGCTGTTTTTT | CASTQDRGPTGELFF
NA | TRBJ2-3 | TRBV5-1 | NA | TGCGCCAGCAGCCCCCGGGAGCCGTTCCTCAGCAGGGCAGATACGCAGTATTTT | CASSPREPFLSRADTQYF
TRBD2 | TRBJ2-1 | TRBV28 | NA | TGTGCCAGCAGCGATGCTAGCGGGGGAAGACTTTATGAGCAGTTCTTC | CASSDASGGRLYEQFF
TRBD1 | TRBJ1-4 | TRBV15 | NA | TGTGCCACCAGCAGATTGCCGGGACAGAGGTCCCGTACAACTAATGAAAAACTGTTTTTT | CATSRLPGQRSRTTNEKLFF
NA | TRBJ1-5 | TRBV19 | few | TGTGCCAGTAGTCAACGGGGGCCCCAGCATTTT | CASSQRGPQHF
NA | TRBJ1-5 | TRBV21-1 | NA | TGTGCCAGCAGCCGTGGGACAGGGGAGAGGAGGGACATTAGCAATCAGCCCCAGCATTTT | CASSRGTGERRDISNQPQHF
NA | TRBJ1-1 | TRBV12-3/TRBV12-4 | NA | TGTGCCAGCACCAAACAGGTTAACACTGAAGCTTTCTTT | CASTKQVNTEAFF
NA | TRBJ2-1 | TRBV7-9 | NA | TGTGCCAGCAGCTTAGCGGGGGGAATATACAATGAGCAGTTCTTC | CASSLAGGIYNEQFF
NA | TRBJ1-6 | TRBV6-6 | few | TGTGCCAGCAGTTACTTAGACAGGTTACCACCCCTCCACTTT | CASSYLDRLPPLHF
NA | TRBJ2-1 | TRBV7-9 | once | TGTGCCAGCAGCTTAGGCATGGGCAGGGGAAGGAATGAGCAGTTCTTC | CASSLGMGRGRNEQFF
NA | TRBJ2-7 | TRBV2 | NA | TGTGCCAGCAGGGGGCAGGTAGTATCCTACGAGCAGTACTTC | CASRGQVVSYEQYF
TRBD1 | TRBJ2-1 | TRBV5-1 | NA | TGCGCCAGCAGCAAAGGCCTCACAGGGGGCTTGTACAATGAGCAGTTCTTC | CASSKGLTGGLYNEQFF
TRBD1 | TRBJ2-7 | TRBV5-5 | NA | TGTGCCAGCAGCCTCCGGGACAGGGTGACCTACGAGCAGTACTTC | CASSLRDRVTYEQYF
NA | TRBJ1-2 | TRBV18 | once | TGTGCCAGCTCACCATACGGGGAGGACATCGGCTACACCTTC | CASSPYGEDIGYTF
NA | TRBJ1-1 | TRBV9 | NA | TGTGCCAGCAGCGGTCCACCTCCGGGACACGAGAAGACTGAAGCTTTCTTT | CASSGPPPGHEKTEAFF
TRBD1 | TRBJ2-7 | TRBV19 | NA | TGTGCCAGTAGTACCGGACAGGGGGCTAGCTACGAGCAGTACTTC | CASSTGQGASYEQYF
NA | TRBJ1-2 | TRBV3-1/TRBV3-2 | NA | TGTGCCAGCAGCCATCCATATGGCTACACCTTC | CASSHPYGYTF
TRBD1 | TRBJ1-4 | TRBV6-2/TRBV6-3 | NA | TGTGCCAGCAGTTCGGACAGGCGGAATGAAAAACTGTTTTTT | CASSSDRRNEKLFF
TRBD1 | TRBJ1-2 | TRBV28 | once | TGTGCCAGCAGGGCACAGGGGCAACCCTATGGCTACACCTTC | CASRAQGQPYGYTF
TRBD1 | TRBJ1-5 | TRBV12-5 | NA | TGTGCTAGTGGTTCGAGGACAGGCTATAGCAATCAGCCCCAGCATTTT | CASGSRTGYSNQPQHF
TRBD1 | TRBJ1-6 | TRBV6-6 | few | TGTGCCAGCAGTTCGATGCAGGGGGAAGCACCCCTCCACTTT | CASSSMQGEAPLHF
NA | TRBJ1-2 | TRBV7-3 | NA | TGTGCCAGCAGATACAGGGTCGGGGTTAACTATGGCTACACCTTC | CASRYRVGVNYGYTF
NA | TRBJ2-7 | TRBV9 | NA | TGTGCCAGCAGCGTAGCGGGAGAACCAGCCTACGAGCAGTACTTC | CASSVAGEPAYEQYF
NA | TRBJ2-3 | TRBV5-4 | once | TGTGCCAGCAGCTTGGAACTAGCAGTAAGCACAGATACGCAGTATTTT | CASSLELAVSTDTQYF
TRBD1 | TRBJ1-5 | TRBV2 | NA | TGTGCCAGCAGAACCGGGACAGTCGTTAATCAGCCCCAGCATTTT | CASRTGTVVNQPQHF
NA | TRBJ2-7 | TRBV4-1 | NA | TGCGCCAGCAGCCAACCCTTTTTCTACGAGCAGTACTTC | CASSQPFFYEQYF
NA | TRBJ1-2 | TRBV7-9 | NA | TGTGCCAGCAGCATCGACAGGCCGGGAACCTTC | CASSIDRPGTF
NA | TRBJ2-3 | TRBV12-5 | NA | TGTGCTAGTGGTCCCTTCCCAGATACGCAGTATTTT | CASGPFPDTQYF
TRBD1 | TRBJ1-6 | TRBV5-1 | NA | TGCGCCAGCAGCGCTTGGGACAGCTATAATTCACCCCTCCACTTT | CASSAWDSYNSPLHF
NA | TRBJ1-5 | TRBV5-6 | NA | TGTGCCAGCAGCTTGAGGGCGTCAGGGATAGGCAATCAGCCCCAGCATTTT | CASSLRASGIGNQPQHF
NA | TRBJ1-4 | TRBV20-1 | NA | TGCAGTGCTAGTTGGGGGCAACGGGAAAAACTGTTTTTT | CSASWGQREKLFF
TRBD1 | TRBJ2-7 | TRBV25-1 | NA | TGTGCCAGCAGCTCAGGGGGTCCCTACGAGCAGTACTTC | CASSSGGPYEQYF
NA | TRBJ2-7 | TRBV3-1/TRBV3-2 | NA | TGTGCCAGCAGCCAAGCCGACAGACTGGACTACGAGCAGTACTTC | CASSQADRLDYEQYF
NA | TRBJ1-2 | TRBV29-1 | NA | TGCAGCGTTGCCGGGGATGACTATGGCTACACCTTC | CSVAGDDYGYTF
NA | TRBJ2-3 | TRBV11-3 | once | TGTGCCAGCAGCTTAGGGCTCTCTTACACAGATACGCAGTATTTT | CASSLGLSYTDTQYF